The source of this T cell receptor (beta chain) is a study of identical twins. Study-level points and caveats: Out-of-frame alpha sequences common to twins were enriched for low generation probability.

This clonotype was seen a few times. The antigen is not known. TCRdb re-called the 5' RACE reads with MiXCR, one entry per CDR3 protein. The sample yields 250,000 to 350,000 distinct CDR3 sequences, approximately 8.5% seen once. The CDR3 extends over 17 amino acids. Losses at the gene ends were 1 base for V and 4 bases for J; bases not matched to a gene: 15. Per germline, CDR1 DFQATT and CDR2 SNEGSKA (reference sequence). These data were also filed under a second study, of yellow fever vaccine responses in identical twins. This second report adds: Twins' vaccine T cell responses were reported to seem partly convergent and partly personalized.

The chain uses TRBV20-1 and TRBJ2-7, with 8 bases lining up with TRBD2. Sequenced sample: memory (CD45RO+) T cells sorted from blood. The sequence derives from a woman aged 18-29 years in good health. DNA for the CDR3: TGCAGTGCTAGAGGATCGGGGGGAGCGGGAGTCGAATACGAGCAGTACTTC. Protein: CSARGSGGAGVEYEQYF.